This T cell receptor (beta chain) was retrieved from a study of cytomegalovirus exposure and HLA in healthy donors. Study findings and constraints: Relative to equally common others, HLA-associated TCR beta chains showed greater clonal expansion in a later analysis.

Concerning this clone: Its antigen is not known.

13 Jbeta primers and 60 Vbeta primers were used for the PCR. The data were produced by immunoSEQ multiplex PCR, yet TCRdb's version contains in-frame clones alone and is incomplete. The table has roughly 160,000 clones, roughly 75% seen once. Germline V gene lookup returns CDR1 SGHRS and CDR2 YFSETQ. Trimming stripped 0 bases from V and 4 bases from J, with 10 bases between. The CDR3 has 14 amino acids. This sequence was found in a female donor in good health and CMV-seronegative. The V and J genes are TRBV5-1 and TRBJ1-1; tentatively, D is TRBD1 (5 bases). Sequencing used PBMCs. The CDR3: CASSLGGTSTEAFF. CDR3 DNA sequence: TGCGCCAGCAGCTTGGGCGGGACCTCCACTGAAGCTTTCTTT.